Below, one T cell receptor (beta chain) is given with its context. The sample is drawn from a study of blood T cell repertoires in COVID-19. Only in-frame clones appear in the TCRdb table, and some are missing; sequencing was by immunoSEQ multiplex PCR. The sample contains approximately 240,000 clones, more than 65% of which appear only once. The length of the CDR3 is 17 residues. CDR1 SGHTA and CDR2 FQGTGA come from the germline V gene. J lost 6 bases, V lost 1 base, and 8 bases had no gene match. The rearrangement joins TRBV7-3 to TRBJ2-2; 10 bases line up with TRBD2. Sequencing was done on a sample of peripheral blood. The sequence was obtained from a woman aged 55-70 years with acute or convalescent COVID-19. CDR3 nucleotides: TGTGCCAGCAGCTTAATACCCAGCGGGGGGGCCGCCGGGGAGCTGTTTTTT. Protein sequence: CASSLIPSGGAAGELFF.